Shown below are 5 T cell receptor beta chains from a single sample sequenced in a study of PD-L1 blockade in urothelial cancer. Using immunoSEQ multiplex PCR, the repertoire was profiled, and TCRdb retains in-frame clones only, with some absent. The data show roughly 95,000 clones, 87% seen once. Time point meaning: pretreatment peripheral blood. Sample: PBMCs, taken around atezolizumab (anti-PD-L1) treatment. The receptors were gathered from a man aged 60 to 75 with urothelial cancer.

This clone is a singleton in its sample. This chain connects TRBV5-1 to TRBJ2-7; possibly TRBD1 for D (6 bases). Germline V lookup: CDR1 SGHRS, CDR2 YFSETQ. V dropped 5 bases and J dropped 2 bases, with 14 bases sitting between them. The CDR3 extends over 14 amino acids. The DNA for the CDR3 is TGCGCCAGCAGGGGGACACTGAATACCTACGAGCAGTACTTC. Its protein product is CASRGTLNTYEQYF.

This clone was seen a handful of times. This chain uses TRBV6-5 with TRBJ1-2, with D possibly TRBD1 on 5 matching bases. The CDR3 totals 12 residues. Germline CDR1 and CDR2: MNHEY and SVGAGI. The ends were cut back, 5 bases at V and 7 bases at J, with 11 bases in the middle. DNA of the CDR3: TGTGCCAGCAGTGACTGGGGGGGTGGCTACACCTTC. Residues: CASSDWGGGYTF.

This clone came up once. The chain joins TRBV9 to TRBJ1-6; D unresolved. There are 14 residues in the CDR3. Germline CDR1 SGDLS, CDR2 YYNGEE. Trimming removed 1 base at V and 4 bases at J, with 6 bases between. CDR3 bases: TGTGCCAGCAGCGTACTACAGTATAATTCACCCCTCCACTTT. It translates to CASSVLQYNSPLHF. The variable domain in full, completed from reference TRBV9 and TRBJ1-6, reads DSGVTQTPKHLITATGQRVTLRCSPRSGDLSVYWYQQSLDQGLQFLIQYYNGEERAKGNILERFSAQQFPDLHSELNLSSLELGDSALYFCASSVLQYNSPLHFGNGTRLTVT.

The genes are TRBV6-1 and TRBJ1-2, with unresolved D. Trimming cost V 7 bases and J 2 bases, with 11 bases left between them. CDR3 length equals 13 residues. Germline CDR1 reads MNHNS; CDR2 reads SASEGT. This chain's CDR3 is CASTGSGNYGYTF. In DNA form, the CDR3 reads TGTGCCAGCACGGGGTCCGGAAACTATGGCTACACCTTC.

V gene TRBV11-2 combines with J gene TRBJ2-5; 7 nucleotides align to TRBD1. The V gene end was trimmed by 1 base and the J gene end by 3 bases; junction bases not matched to a gene: 5. CDR3 length: 15 amino acids. Germline CDR1 SGHAT, CDR2 FQNNGV. CDR3 in DNA: TGTGCCAGCAGCTTAGGGTCAGGGACAGAAGAGACCCAGTACTTC. Protein sequence: CASSLGSGTEETQYF.